This TCR beta chain was found in a study of blood T cell repertoires in COVID-19. The repertoire was sequenced with immunoSEQ multiplex PCR; TCRdb's copy has only in-frame clones and lacks some. The repertoire holds more than 350,000 clones, roughly 90% seen once, with approximately 3% in the top ten. Germline loops: CDR1 SGHRS, CDR2 YFSETQ. There are 16 residues in the CDR3. Unmatched junction bases numbered 12, after V lost 4 bases and J lost 4 bases. J is TRBJ2-3 and V is TRBV5-1; 7 bases are shared with TRBD1. This receptor was taken from a woman aged 25-40 years with COVID-19, enrolled during active disease. Specimen: peripheral blood. The CDR3 loop reads CASSRGQMGSADTQYF. CDR3 coding DNA: TGCGCCAGCAGCCGGGGACAGATGGGGTCCGCAGATACGCAGTATTTT.